The rows below give T cell receptor beta chains drawn from one sample of a study of blood T cell repertoires in COVID-19. Repertoires were generated with immunoSEQ multiplex PCR, while TCRdb's copy carries only in-frame clones and drops some. The sample lists around 72,000 clones; roughly 82% were seen once. The specimen sequenced was peripheral blood. Receptors were obtained from a human donor in a cohort sampled during active COVID-19. Both conserved end residues are part of each CDR3. A D gene is named only where the DNA matches it firmly. Size values are once, few and many counts, or a class for expanded clones, and some rows have none.

.	TRBV2	.	TRBJ2-7	CASSDRGPYEQYF	TGTGCCAGCAGTGACAGGGGACCCTACGAGCAGTACTTC
TRBD1	TRBV19	few	TRBJ1-6	CASSRGTDNSPLHF	TGTGCCAGTAGCCGAGGGACAGATAATTCACCCCTCCACTTT
TRBD1	TRBV18	.	TRBJ1-1	CASSPLIGQGNTEAFF	TGTGCCAGCTCACCCCTTATCGGACAGGGGAACACTGAAGCTTTCTTT
.	TRBV19	.	TRBJ2-7	CASSSLLGTLEQYF	TGTGCCAGTAGTTCGCTCCTCGGGACACTGGAGCAGTACTTC
TRBD1	TRBV14	few	TRBJ2-5	CASSLQTGTQETQYF	TGTGCCAGCAGCCTCCAGACAGGGACCCAAGAGACCCAGTACTTC
.	TRBV7-3	few	TRBJ2-6	CASSLRVPGDSGANVLTF	TGTGCCAGCAGCCTGAGGGTCCCAGGGGACTCTGGGGCCAACGTCCTGACTTTC
TRBD1	TRBV5-1	.	TRBJ1-3	CASSFLGQGSGNTIYF	TGCGCCAGCAGCTTTTTAGGACAGGGCTCTGGAAACACCATATATTTT
TRBD1	TRBV19	.	TRBJ1-6	CASSTGQGRTYNSPLHF	TGTGCCAGTAGTACCGGACAGGGGAGGACCTATAATTCACCCCTCCACTTT
.	TRBV20-1	.	TRBJ1-6	CSASNFPSSPLHF	TGCAGTGCTAGTAACTTCCCAAGTTCACCCCTCCACTTT
TRBD2	TRBV7-2	.	TRBJ2-1	CASTPGTSGGNEQFF	TGTGCCAGCACCCCAGGGACTAGCGGGGGGAATGAGCAGTTCTTC
TRBD1	TRBV6-5	.	TRBJ1-2	CASRIGTDYGYTF	TGTGCCAGCAGAATAGGGACAGACTATGGCTACACCTTC
.	TRBV11-2	few	TRBJ2-5	CASSLWGGETQYF	TGTGCCAGCAGCTTATGGGGAGGAGAGACCCAGTACTTC
.	TRBV18	once	TRBJ2-3	CASSPVGAGMTDTQYF	TGTGCCAGCTCACCAGTCGGAGCAGGGATGACAGATACGCAGTATTTT
.	TRBV5-1	.	TRBJ1-2	CASSAQGDYGYTF	TGCGCCAGCAGCGCGCAGGGCGACTATGGCTACACCTTC
TRBD1	TRBV7-9	.	TRBJ2-1	CASSRDRHNEQFF	TGTGCCAGCAGCAGGGACAGGCACAATGAGCAGTTCTTC
TRBD1	TRBV2	.	TRBJ1-1	CASSLGQGGDTEAFF	TGTGCCAGCAGTCTAGGACAGGGTGGGGACACTGAAGCTTTCTTT
TRBD2	TRBV4-2	.	TRBJ2-3	CASSQFVETSGDTDTQYF	TGTGCCAGCAGCCAATTTGTGGAGACTAGCGGGGACACAGATACGCAGTATTTT
TRBD1	TRBV4-2	.	TRBJ2-7	CASSHEGQGESYEQYF	TGTGCCAGCAGCCATGAAGGGCAGGGGGAATCCTACGAGCAGTACTTC
TRBD2	TRBV5-4	once	TRBJ2-1	CASSDGTSGGVGEQFF	TGTGCCAGCAGCGACGGGACTAGCGGGGGGGTCGGTGAGCAGTTCTTC
.	TRBV18	once	TRBJ1-3	CASSPPSVAGNTIYF	TGTGCCAGCTCACCACCCAGTGTCGCTGGAAACACCATATATTTT
.	TRBV18	.	TRBJ1-2	CASSPESNYGYTF	TGTGCCAGCTCACCAGAGAGCAACTATGGCTACACCTTC
TRBD1	TRBV7-9	.	TRBJ1-2	CASSSLGQDLYGYTF	TGTGCCAGCAGCTCCTTGGGACAGGACCTCTATGGCTACACCTTC
TRBD2	TRBV5-4	.	TRBJ2-5	CASSVPSGGQETQYF	TGTGCCAGCAGCGTTCCTAGCGGGGGGCAGGAGACCCAGTACTTC
TRBD1	TRBV5-1	.	TRBJ1-5	CASSTTGQINQPQHF	TGCGCCAGCAGCACAACGGGACAGATAAATCAGCCCCAGCATTTT
TRBD1	TRBV5-1	.	TRBJ1-2	CASSLGAGQGTGYTF	TGCGCCAGCAGCTTGGGTGCGGGACAGGGAACGGGCTACACCTTC
.	TRBV4-1	once	TRBJ1-4	CASSQALNGNEKLFF	TGCGCCAGCAGCCAAGCCCTCAACGGGAATGAAAAACTGTTTTTT
TRBD1	TRBV5-8	.	TRBJ2-5	CASSSPRQGQETQYF	TGTGCCAGCAGCTCCCCACGACAGGGGCAAGAGACCCAGTACTTC
.	TRBV7-2	once	TRBJ2-4	CASSSQGNIQYF	TGTGCCAGCAGCTCGCAGGGGAACATTCAGTACTTC
TRBD1	TRBV5-1	.	TRBJ2-1	CASSPRDRRYNEQFF	TGCGCCAGCAGCCCGCGGGACAGGAGATACAATGAGCAGTTCTTC